Following are 16 T cell receptor beta chains from one sample sequenced in a study of blood T cell repertoires in COVID-19. Some clones are missing from TCRdb's copy, which holds only in-frame ones; the method was immunoSEQ multiplex PCR. The table has about 91,000 clones, 75% to 85% seen once. Sequencing used peripheral blood. The source of these receptors is a man between 70 and 80 years old with acute or convalescent COVID-19.

A few counts support this clone. The chain joins TRBV19 to TRBJ1-5; D is perhaps TRBD1 (6 bases). Germline assignment: CDR1 LNHDA and CDR2 SQIVND (reference sequence). CDR3 length equals 16 residues. Deletions cut 2 bases from V and 1 base from J, with 12 bases between. CDR3 in DNA: TGTGCCAGTAGTATATCGCGGGGGGCCAGCAATCAGCCCCAGCATTTT. Translating gives CASSISRGASNQPQHF.

V is TRBV7-2 and J is TRBJ1-6, with 8 bases fitting TRBD1. The V gene end was trimmed by 7 bases and the J gene end by 7 bases; junction bases not matched to a gene: 9. The CDR3 length is 15 residues. CDR1 is SGHTA and CDR2 is FQGNSA in the germline V gene. This CDR3 is CASNRRQGSNSPLHF. The CDR3 DNA is TGTGCCAGCAACCGTCGACAGGGGAGCAATTCACCCCTCCACTTT.

For this clone: Other DNA sequences in this sample translate to the same CDR3. The chain joins TRBV7-9 to TRBJ2-7; 8 positions match TRBD1. Germline V gene sequence: CDR1 SEHNR, CDR2 FQNEAQ (reference sequence). The J segment lost 5 bases and the V segment lost 1 base, leaving 1 base of the junction unmatched. This CDR3 spans 13 amino acids. The CDR3 here is CASSLGQGNEQYF. The CDR3 region has the DNA TGTGCCAGCAGCTTAGGACAGGGGAACGAGCAGTACTTC.

This clone was observed a few times. V is TRBV5-1 and J is TRBJ2-7, with 11 bases that match TRBD1. Per germline, CDR1 SGHRS and CDR2 YFSETQ. The length of the CDR3 is 14 residues. The V gene end was trimmed by 4 bases and the J gene end by 3 bases; junction bases not matched to a gene: 3. DNA of the CDR3: TGCGCCAGCAGCCTCGGGACAGGGGGCTACGAGCAGTACTTC. As protein: CASSLGTGGYEQYF. Complete variable domain (other parts from reference TRBV5-1 and TRBJ2-7): KAGVTQTPRYLIKTRGQQVTLSCSPISGHRSVSWYQQTPGQGLQFLFEYFSETQRNKGNFPGRFSGRQFSNSRSEMNVSTLELGDSALYLCASSLGTGGYEQYFGPGTRLTVT.

The chain has TRBV7-2 and TRBJ2-1; 12 bases are shared with TRBD2. This CDR3 contains 16 residues. With V trimmed by 5 bases and J by 2 bases, 4 bases remained unmatched. Germline V lookup: CDR1 SGHTA, CDR2 FQGNSA. CDR3 sequence (DNA): TGTGCCAGCAGCCGCCTAGCGGGAGGGACCTACAATGAGCAGTTCTTC. It yields the protein CASSRLAGGTYNEQFF.

The chain has TRBV6-6 and TRBJ1-3; TRBD1 might be the D (5 bases). Deletions cut 0 bases from V and 4 bases from J, with 13 bases between. This CDR3 spans 16 amino acids. The germline CDR1 and CDR2 sequences are MNHNY and SVGAGI (reference sequence). In nucleotides, the CDR3 is TGTGCCAGCAGTTACTCGATCAGGGAAGGAGGAAACACCATATATTTT. Translated: CASSYSIREGGNTIYF.

This sequence joins TRBV11-2 and TRBJ1-6; no firm D call. The CDR3 is 14 residues long. In germline, CDR1 is SGHAT, CDR2 FQNNGV. The V end lost 1 base, the J end lost 9 bases, and 10 bases lay between the germline ends. CDR3: CASSLVAAGSPLHF. The DNA of the CDR3 is TGTGCCAGCAGCTTAGTAGCAGCCGGTTCACCCCTCCACTTT.

The chain is built from TRBV27 and TRBJ1-5, with TRBD1 matching over 8 bases. The germline CDR1 and CDR2 sequences are MNHEY and SMNVEV (reference sequence). V was pared by 3 bases and J by 7 bases, with 5 bases of the junction left unmatched. This CDR3 contains 14 residues. CDR3 DNA sequence: TGTGCCAGCAGTTTCGGACAGGGCTGGCAGCCCCAGCATTTT. Translating it yields CASSFGQGWQPQHF.

This clone appeared a single time. The DNA of the CDR3 is TGTGCCAGTAGTATAGATCGAGCGGGAGGGTACAATGAGCAGTTCTTC. Translation: CASSIDRAGGYNEQFF. V is TRBV19 and J is TRBJ2-1, with TRBD2 identical over 10 bases. The CDR3 sequence is 16 residues long. V was pared by 0 bases and J by 4 bases, with 3 bases of the junction left unmatched. Germline values: CDR1 LNHDA, CDR2 SQIVND (reference sequence).

The chain links TRBV5-6 to TRBJ2-5; TRBD2 agrees at 9 bases. V gave up 2 bases and J gave up 2 bases; unmatched junction bases: 7. The CDR3 extends over 16 amino acids. Per the germline V gene, CDR1 is SGHDT and CDR2 is YYEEEE. This CDR3 is CASSLRSGSSQETQYF. CDR3 nucleotide sequence: TGTGCCAGCAGCTTACGTAGCGGGAGCTCACAAGAGACCCAGTACTTC.

This chain uses TRBV5-6 with TRBJ2-6; tentatively, D is TRBD1 (5 bases). V lost 1 base and J lost 1, with 15 bases in between. The CDR3 sequence is 18 residues long. Germline V gene lookup returns CDR1 SGHDT and CDR2 YYEEEE. CDR3 loop: CASSLYTGTPSGANVLTF. The DNA of the CDR3 is TGTGCCAGCAGCTTGTATACAGGAACCCCTTCTGGGGCCAACGTCCTGACTTTC.

This chain connects TRBV7-2 to TRBJ1-4; TRBD1 might be the D (6 bases). The germline CDR1 and CDR2 sequences are SGHTA and FQGNSA. V was clipped by 1 base and J by 2 bases, with 14 bases between them. CDR3 size: 17 residues. CDR3 coding DNA: TGTGCCAGCAGCTTAGAGCGGGGGCTGGGTACTAATGAAAAACTGTTTTTT. It specifies CASSLERGLGTNEKLFF.

The chain carries TRBV19 and TRBJ2-1; D may be TRBD2 (5 bases). Germline CDR1 is LNHDA and CDR2 is SQIVND (reference sequence). The CDR3 is 14 residues long. Trimming took 7 bases from V and 3 from J, leaving 13 bases between them. CDR3: CASTAGRVYNEQFF. CDR3 in DNA: TGTGCCAGTACCGCGGGTAGGGTCTACAATGAGCAGTTCTTC. The whole variable domain, remainder taken from reference TRBV19 and TRBJ2-1, is DGGITQSPKYLFRKEGQNVTLSCEQNLNHDAMYWYRQDPGQGLRLIYYSQIVNDFQKGDIAEGYSVSREKKESFPLTVTSAQKNPTAFYLCASTAGRVYNEQFFGPGTRLTVL.

This clone appeared a single time. The chain employs TRBV19 and TRBJ2-4, with D possibly TRBD2 on 6 matching bases. CDR1 LNHDA and CDR2 SQIVND come from the germline V gene (reference sequence). The ends were cut back, 6 bases at V and 1 base at J, with 16 bases in the middle. The CDR3 runs 16 residues. CDR3 sequence reads: CASRPFGGEAKNIQYF. CDR3 nucleotides: TGTGCCAGTAGGCCTTTCGGGGGTGAGGCCAAAAACATTCAGTACTTC.

The V gene is TRBV9, the J gene TRBJ2-5; 8 positions agree with TRBD2. Looked up from germline, CDR1 is SGDLS and CDR2 is YYNGEE. The trim removed 0 bases at V and 3 bases at J, leaving 4 bases unmatched. The length of the CDR3 is 15 residues. Written as DNA, the CDR3 is TGTGCCAGCAGCGTAGAACACGGGAGGGAAGAGACCCAGTACTTC. Amino acids: CASSVEHGREETQYF.

This rearrangement joins TRBV5-4 to TRBJ2-3; the match to TRBD2 covers 7 bases. CDR1 is SGHNT and CDR2 is YYREEE in the germline V gene (reference sequence). V trimming: 4 bases; J trimming: 0 bases; junction bases outside the gene matches: 11. The CDR3 contains 17 residues. CDR3 residues: CASSRRASGSSTDTQYF. In DNA, the CDR3 is TGTGCCAGCAGCCGCCGGGCTAGCGGTTCTAGCACAGATACGCAGTATTTT. Looking up the rest from reference TRBV5-4 and TRBJ2-3 gives the full variable domain: ETGVTQSPTHLIKTRGQQVTLRCSSQSGHNTVSWYQQALGQGPQFIFQYYREEENGRGNFPPRFSGLQFPNYSSELNVNALELDDSALYLCASSRRASGSSTDTQYFGPGTRLTVL.